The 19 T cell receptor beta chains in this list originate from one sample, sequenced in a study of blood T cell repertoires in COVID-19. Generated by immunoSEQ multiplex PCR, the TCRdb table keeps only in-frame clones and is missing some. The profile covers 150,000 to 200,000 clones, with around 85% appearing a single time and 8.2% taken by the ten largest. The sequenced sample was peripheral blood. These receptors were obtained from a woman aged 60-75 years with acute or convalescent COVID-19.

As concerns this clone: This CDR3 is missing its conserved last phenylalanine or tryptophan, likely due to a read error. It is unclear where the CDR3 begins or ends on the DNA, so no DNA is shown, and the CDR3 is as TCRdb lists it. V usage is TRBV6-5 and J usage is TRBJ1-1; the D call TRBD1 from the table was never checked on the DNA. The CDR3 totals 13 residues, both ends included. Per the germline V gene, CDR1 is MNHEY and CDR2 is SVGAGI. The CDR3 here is CASSYSQTGSSVL.

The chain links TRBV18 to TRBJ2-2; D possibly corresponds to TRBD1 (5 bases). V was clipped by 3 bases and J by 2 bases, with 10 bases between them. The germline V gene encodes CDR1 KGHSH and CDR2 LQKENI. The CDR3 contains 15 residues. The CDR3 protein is CASSPPTVNTGELFF. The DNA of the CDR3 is TGTGCCAGCTCACCCCCGACAGTTAACACCGGGGAGCTGTTTTTT.

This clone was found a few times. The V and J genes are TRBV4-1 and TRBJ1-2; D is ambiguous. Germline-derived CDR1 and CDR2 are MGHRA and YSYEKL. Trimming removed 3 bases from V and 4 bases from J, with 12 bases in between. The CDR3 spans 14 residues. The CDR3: CASSHPTVIYGYTF. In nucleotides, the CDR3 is TGCGCCAGCAGCCACCCCACAGTAATCTATGGCTACACCTTC.

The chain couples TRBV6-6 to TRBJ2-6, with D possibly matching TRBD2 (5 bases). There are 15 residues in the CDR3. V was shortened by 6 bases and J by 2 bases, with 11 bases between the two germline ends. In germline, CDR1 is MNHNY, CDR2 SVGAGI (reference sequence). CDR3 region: CASSPIATGANVLTF. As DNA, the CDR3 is TGTGCCAGCAGCCCCATAGCGACTGGGGCCAACGTCCTGACTTTC.

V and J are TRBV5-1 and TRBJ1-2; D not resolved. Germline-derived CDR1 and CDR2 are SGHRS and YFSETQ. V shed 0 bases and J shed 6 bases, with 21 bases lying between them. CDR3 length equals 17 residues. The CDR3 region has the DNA TGCGCCAGCAGCTTGGGACCCTACGGAGGGAGGACGGATGGCTACACCTTC. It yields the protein CASSLGPYGGRTDGYTF. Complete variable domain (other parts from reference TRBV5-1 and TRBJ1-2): KAGVTQTPRYLIKTRGQQVTLSCSPISGHRSVSWYQQTPGQGLQFLFEYFSETQRNKGNFPGRFSGRQFSNSRSEMNVSTLELGDSALYLCASSLGPYGGRTDGYTFGSGTRLTVV.

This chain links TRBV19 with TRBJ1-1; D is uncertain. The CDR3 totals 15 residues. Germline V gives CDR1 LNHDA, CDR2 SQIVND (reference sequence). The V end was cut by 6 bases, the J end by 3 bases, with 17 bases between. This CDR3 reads CASRGTAADYTEAFF. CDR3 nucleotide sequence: TGTGCCAGTAGAGGTACCGCCGCAGACTACACTGAAGCTTTCTTT.

This chain's CDR3 is CASSLEGREYQPQHF. In DNA, the CDR3 is TGCGCCAGCAGCTTGGAAGGCAGGGAATATCAGCCCCAGCATTTT. This chain links TRBV5-1 with TRBJ1-5; a weak D match, TRBD1 (5 bases). Trimming pared 0 bases from V and 5 bases from J, leaving 12 bases between. The length of the CDR3 is 15 residues. Germline V CDR1 and CDR2: SGHRS, YFSETQ.

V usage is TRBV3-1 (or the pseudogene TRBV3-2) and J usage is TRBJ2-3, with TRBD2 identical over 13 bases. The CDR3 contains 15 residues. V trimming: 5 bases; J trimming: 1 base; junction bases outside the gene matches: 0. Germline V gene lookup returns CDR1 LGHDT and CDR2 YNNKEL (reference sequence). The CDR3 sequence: CASSGLAGGTDTQYF. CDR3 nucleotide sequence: TGTGCCAGCAGCGGACTAGCGGGAGGCACAGATACGCAGTATTTT.

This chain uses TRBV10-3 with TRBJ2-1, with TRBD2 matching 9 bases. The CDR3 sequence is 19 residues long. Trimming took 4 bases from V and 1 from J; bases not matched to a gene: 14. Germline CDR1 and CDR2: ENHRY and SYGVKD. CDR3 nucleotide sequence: TGTGCCATCAGTGGGGGGGTAGGTAGCGGGAGTTTATCCTACAATGAGCAGTTCTTC. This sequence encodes CAISGGVGSGSLSYNEQFF.

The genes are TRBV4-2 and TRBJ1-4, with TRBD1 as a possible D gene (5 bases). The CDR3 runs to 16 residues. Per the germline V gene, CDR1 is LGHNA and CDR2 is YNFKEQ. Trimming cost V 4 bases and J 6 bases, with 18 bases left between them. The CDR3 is CASSLESGLEYEKLFF. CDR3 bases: TGTGCCAGCAGCCTAGAGTCGGGACTGGAATATGAAAAACTGTTTTTT.

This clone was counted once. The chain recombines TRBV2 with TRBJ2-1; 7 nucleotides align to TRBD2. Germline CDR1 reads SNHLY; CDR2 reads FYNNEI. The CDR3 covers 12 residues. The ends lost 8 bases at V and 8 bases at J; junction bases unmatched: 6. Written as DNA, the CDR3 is TGTGCCAGCGGGAGGACTAGTCATGAGCAGTTCTTC. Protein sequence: CASGRTSHEQFF.

CDR3 in amino acids: CASSITGGGYEQYV. The CDR3 DNA follows: TGTGCCAGCAGCATTACGGGAGGGGGTTACGAGCAGTACGTC. The chain recombines TRBV28 with TRBJ2-7, with 8 nucleotides matching TRBD2. This CDR3 spans 14 amino acids. Germline V gene data show CDR1 as MDHEN and CDR2 as SYDVKM. V lost 6 bases and J lost 4; bases outside the gene matches: 8.

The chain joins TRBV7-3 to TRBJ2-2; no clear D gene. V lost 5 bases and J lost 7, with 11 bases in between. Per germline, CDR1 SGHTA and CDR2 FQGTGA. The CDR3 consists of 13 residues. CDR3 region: CASSKQLGGELFF. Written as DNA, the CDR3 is TGTGCCAGCAGCAAACAGCTCGGCGGGGAGCTGTTTTTT.

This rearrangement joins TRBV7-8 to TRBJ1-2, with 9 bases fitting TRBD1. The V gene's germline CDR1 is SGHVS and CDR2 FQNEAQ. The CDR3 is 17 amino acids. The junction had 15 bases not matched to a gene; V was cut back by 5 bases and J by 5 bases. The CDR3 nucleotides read TGTGCCAGCAGCCTTCGTGGACAGGGGCCCCTAAGTTATGGCTACACCTTC. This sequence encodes CASSLRGQGPLSYGYTF.

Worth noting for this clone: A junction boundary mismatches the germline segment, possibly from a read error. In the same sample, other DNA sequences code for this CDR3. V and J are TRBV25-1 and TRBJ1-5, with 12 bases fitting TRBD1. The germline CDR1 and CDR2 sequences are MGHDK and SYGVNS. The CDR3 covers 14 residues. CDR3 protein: CASSGTGGNQPQHF. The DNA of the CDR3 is TGTGCCAGCAGCGGGACAGGGGGCAACCAGCCCCAGCATTTT. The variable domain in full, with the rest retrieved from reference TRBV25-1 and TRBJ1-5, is EADIYQTPRYLVIGTGKKITLECSQTMGHDKMYWYQQDPGMELHLIHYSYGVNSTEKGDLSSESTVSRIRTEHFPLTLESARPSHTSQYLCASSGTGGNQPQHFGDGTRLSIL.

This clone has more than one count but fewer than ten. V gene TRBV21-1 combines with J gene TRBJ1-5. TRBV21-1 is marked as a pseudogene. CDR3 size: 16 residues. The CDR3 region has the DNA TGTGCCAGCAGCAAAGTGAGATGCCTAAGCAATCAGCCCCAGCATTTT. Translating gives CASSKVRCLSNQPQHF.

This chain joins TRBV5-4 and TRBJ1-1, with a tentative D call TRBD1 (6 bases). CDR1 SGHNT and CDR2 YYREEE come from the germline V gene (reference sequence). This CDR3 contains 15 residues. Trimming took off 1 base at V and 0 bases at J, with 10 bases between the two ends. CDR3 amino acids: CASSLNTGLNTEAFF. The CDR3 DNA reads TGTGCCAGCAGCTTGAATACAGGGCTGAACACTGAAGCTTTCTTT.

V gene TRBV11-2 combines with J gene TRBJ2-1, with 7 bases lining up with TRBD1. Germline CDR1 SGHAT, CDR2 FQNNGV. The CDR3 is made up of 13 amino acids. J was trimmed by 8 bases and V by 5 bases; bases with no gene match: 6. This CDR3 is CASSLTGPDEQFF. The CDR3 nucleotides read TGTGCCAGCAGCCTGACAGGGCCAGATGAGCAGTTCTTC.

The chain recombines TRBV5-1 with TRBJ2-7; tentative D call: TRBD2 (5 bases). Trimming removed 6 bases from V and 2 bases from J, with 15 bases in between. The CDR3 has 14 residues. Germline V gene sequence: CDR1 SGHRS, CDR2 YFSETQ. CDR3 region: CASTPPTGTYEQYF. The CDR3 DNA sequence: TGCGCCAGCACCCCCCCCACGGGAACCTACGAGCAGTACTTC. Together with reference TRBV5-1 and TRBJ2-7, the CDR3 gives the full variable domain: KAGVTQTPRYLIKTRGQQVTLSCSPISGHRSVSWYQQTPGQGLQFLFEYFSETQRNKGNFPGRFSGRQFSNSRSEMNVSTLELGDSALYLCASTPPTGTYEQYFGPGTRLTVT.